The present T cell receptor beta chain was sequenced within a study of shared clonotypes between healthy human individuals. Study in general: For every donor, three CD4 naive, three CD4 memory, two CD8 naive and one CD8 memory plates were used.

Worth noting for this clone: Its specificity is unknown.

Notes on the study in general: A handful of donors showed sharing of around 5% of naive CD4 clonotypes.

The material for each subset, its genomic DNA, was split evenly across several immunoSEQ plates. Libraries were prepared by immunoSEQ multiplex PCR; TCRdb keeps only in-frame clonotypes and omits some of them. Of around 1,000,000 clones listed, around three quarters are singletons. What was sequenced was memory CD4+ T cells from PBMCs. Subset in this sample: CD45RA-negative fraction. This clonotype originated in a man aged 18-30 years in good health. Some clones in this sample may be carry-over from other donors' samples.

CDR3: CASSHIHRDRGDGNQPQHF. CDR3 DNA sequence: TGTGCCAGCAGTCACATACACCGGGACAGGGGGGACGGCAATCAGCCCCAGCATTTT. The rearrangement joins TRBV14 to TRBJ1-5, with TRBD1 identical over 11 bases. The V gene's germline CDR1 is SGHDN and CDR2 FVKESK. The CDR3 has 19 amino acids. V was clipped by 6 bases and J by 2 bases; unmatched bases: 15.